This T cell receptor beta chain was captured by sequencing in a study of shared clonotypes between healthy human individuals. V was shortened by 3 bases and J by 0 bases, with 12 bases between the two germline ends. The length of the CDR3 is 15 residues. CDR1 is KGHSH, CDR2 LQKENI, per germline. All of the donors resided in Nashville, Tennessee, and each was a Caucasian adult. Libraries were prepared by immunoSEQ multiplex PCR; TCRdb keeps only in-frame clonotypes and omits some of them. There are about 490,000 clones in the sample; around three quarters occur only once, and approximately 12% lies in the top ten.

The V gene is TRBV18, the J gene TRBJ2-7; D is perhaps TRBD1 (7 bases). The source material was PBMCs. The receptor was isolated from a woman in her thirties or forties in good health. Some clones in this sample may be carry-over from other donors' samples. This CDR3 reads CASSPAGQSSYEQYF. The CDR3 DNA reads TGTGCCAGCTCACCTGCGGGACAGAGCTCCTACGAGCAGTACTTC.